This T cell receptor (beta chain) was recorded in a study of beta chain features in type 1 diabetes. Study observations and caveats: Shortening that was moderate but significant affected the TCRB CDR3s of Type 1 diabetes patients in all four CD4+ subsets.

The sample holds a few counts of this clone. Its antigen is as yet unknown. Sequenced material consisted of expressed TCRB transcripts (all of the isolated RNA was reverse transcribed). Sequenced by immunoSEQ multiplex PCR; TCRdb stores in-frame clones only, minus some. The top ten hold roughly 0.08% of the sample, which has some 200,000 clones, approximately 16% seen once. The CDR3 has 15 residues. Looked up from germline, CDR1 is SQVTM and CDR2 is ANQGSEA. The V and J ends lost 8 bases and 4 bases respectively, with 21 bases between them. The specimen was naive CD4+ T cells from blood. The receptor was isolated from a man aged 30 to 39 with type 1 diabetes. The V call is TRBV29-1, the J call TRBJ2-1; possibly TRBD2 for D (6 bases). The chain's CDR3 is CSTPPSSGGYNEQFF. DNA for the CDR3: TGCAGCACTCCCCCAAGTAGCGGAGGGTACAATGAGCAGTTCTTC.